The table lists the clone carrying this T cell receptor (beta chain) with many counts. What it binds is not known. These data originate in a study of response to subunit inactivated influenza vaccine. Whole-study results and caveats: The authors suggested that few new T cells are recruited per seasonal influenza vaccination.

TCRdb re-called the RT-PCR reads through MiXCR, storing one row per CDR3 protein. The data hold more than 400,000 distinct CDR3 sequences, with approximately 11% observed a single time. CDR1 and CDR2 (germline): SGHTA, FQGNSA. Trimming shortened V by 1 base and J by 5 bases, and 8 bases separated the two germline ends. The CDR3 totals 14 residues. The clonotype was recovered from a middle-aged man who received an inactivated influenza vaccine. This sequence joins TRBV7-2 and TRBJ2-2; D is uncertain. Sample: PBMCs from blood, taken roughly 45 days after vaccination. The CDR3 here is CASSLVPRTGELFF. The CDR3 nucleotides read TGTGCCAGCAGCTTAGTGCCAAGAACCGGGGAGCTGTTTTTT.